The 31 T cell receptor delta chains listed next were all sequenced from one sample in a study of gamma-delta T cells after stem cell transplantation. TCRdb re-processed the RT-PCR reads using CATT. This table has just over 4,500 delta-chain clones, 1.5% to 2% appearing once. Source material: gamma-delta T cells. These receptors were collected from a human donor. It is not recorded whose cells these are; they may come from a transplant donor.

This clone is judged medium-sized. The gene calls are TRDV2 and TRDJ1, with 10 bases identical to TRDD3. V shed 4 bases and J 0 bases; nucleotides not matched to a gene: 16. Germline V gene sequence: CDR1 GEAIGNYY, CDR2 EKD. The length of the CDR3 is 19 residues. The CDR3 nucleotides read TGTGCCTGTGATAGGGTGAGGAGTGGGGGATACCTGCACACCGATAAACTCATCTTT. It encodes CACDRVRSGGYLHTDKLIF.

This clone is medium-sized (0.01 to 0.1%) in the sample. V is TRDV2 and J is TRDJ1, with D hard to call. Germline V lookup: CDR1 GEAIGNYY, CDR2 EKD. This CDR3 spans 18 amino acids. Trimming left V 3 bases short and J 0 bases short, with 22 bases between. The CDR3 DNA reads as TGTGCCTGTGACGGCCTCCCCACCTCCTCCTCGTACACCGATAAACTCATCTTT. It specifies CACDGLPTSSSYTDKLIF.

Regarding this clone: TCRdb shows a much larger clone's protein in place of this DNA's translation, and the two differ at residue 4, likely through a read error; the protein shown is translated from the DNA. V and J are TRDV2 and TRDJ1; 11 nucleotides match TRDD3. The CDR3 spans 17 residues. Trimming took 5 bases from V and 0 from J; bases not matched to a gene: 10. Germline lookup yields CDR1 GEAIGNYY and CDR2 EKD. The CDR3 here is CACGVLGDREYTDKLIF. DNA for the CDR3: TGTGCCTGTGGCGTACTGGGGGATAGGGAGTACACCGATAAACTCATCTTT.

The table lists this clone with a few counts. The chain links TRDV2 to TRDJ1; 12 bases map to TRDD3. V trimming: 2 bases; J trimming: 7 bases; junction bases outside the gene matches: 4. The CDR3 spans 14 residues. Germline CDR1 is GEAIGNYY and CDR2 is EKD. This CDR3 reads CACDILGDTGKLIF. The CDR3 DNA reads TGTGCCTGTGACATTCTGGGGGATACGGGTAAACTCATCTTT.

This clone was seen more than once but under ten times. A read error likely explains why the TCRdb protein, taken from a much larger clone, differs from this DNA's translation at residue 7; the protein shown is translated from the DNA. V is TRDV2 and J is TRDJ1; no firm D call. V was cut by 0 bases and J by 2 bases, with 15 bases left in between. The CDR3 totals 16 residues. CDR1 and CDR2 from the germline V gene are GEAIGNYY and EKD. This CDR3 reads CACDTVEAPGTDKLIF. CDR3 DNA sequence: TGTGCCTGTGACACCGTGGAGGCCCCGGGGACCGATAAACTCATCTTT.

On this clone: TCRdb's protein, taken from a much larger clone, differs from this DNA's translation at residue 16, likely owing to a read error; the protein displayed comes from the DNA. The gene calls are TRDV2 and TRDJ1, with TRDD3 matching 13 bases. This CDR3 contains 18 residues. CDR1 is GEAIGNYY, CDR2 EKD, per germline. The CDR3 spells CACDAVLGDTRDTDKPIF. The CDR3 DNA is TGTGCCTGTGACGCCGTACTGGGGGATACGCGGGACACCGATAAACCCATCTTT.

This clone was observed a few times. This DNA's translation and the protein TCRdb lists, from a much larger clone, do not match at residue 7, likely due to a read error; the protein shown is translated from the DNA. The V call is TRDV2, the J call TRDJ1; 10 bases are shared with TRDD3. The CDR3 has 18 residues. The germline CDR1 and CDR2 sequences are GEAIGNYY and EKD. V shed 0 bases and J 2 bases; nucleotides not matched to a gene: 11. The CDR3 DNA is TGTGCCTGTGACACCGTCTACAAAACTGGGGGATTTACCGATAAACTCATCTTT. Encoded protein: CACDTVYKTGGFTDKLIF.

This clone has only a few counts. A much larger clone sits a single nucleotide away, making a read error possible. The sample has other DNA sequences that encode this CDR3 too. The chain is built from TRDV2 and TRDJ1, with 12 bases aligning to TRDD3. V dropped 1 base and J dropped 4; count of bases not matched to a gene: 18. The CDR3 consists of 20 residues. The germline CDR1 and CDR2 sequences are GEAIGNYY and EKD. The chain's CDR3 is CACDTLRLGDTHRLVDKLIF. CDR3 nucleotide sequence: TGTGCCTGTGACACTCTTAGACTGGGGGATACTCACCGTCTAGTCGATAAACTCATCTTT.

By its share, this clone is medium-sized. This sample includes further DNA sequences coding for the same CDR3. This chain joins TRDV2 and TRDJ1; 13 positions agree with TRDD3. The trim removed 2 bases at V and 3 bases at J, leaving 5 bases unmatched. The CDR3 contains 16 residues. CDR1 and CDR2 from the germline V gene are GEAIGNYY and EKD. CDR3: CACDILLGDTADKLIF. CDR3 coding DNA: TGTGCCTGTGACATTCTACTGGGGGATACGGCCGATAAACTCATCTTT.

The chain links TRDV2 to TRDJ1; the match to TRDD3 covers 8 bases. V lost 1 base to trimming and J lost 5 bases; unmatched junction nucleotides: 14. Germline CDR1 is GEAIGNYY and CDR2 is EKD. This CDR3 has 17 amino acids. The CDR3 sequence: CACDTIAARLGEDKLIF. CDR3 nucleotide sequence: TGTGCCTGTGACACGATCGCTGCCAGGCTGGGGGAGGATAAACTCATCTTT.

This clone was found many times. A single base is all that separates this from a far larger clone, so a read error is likely. The CDR3 is CACDTWGIDKPIF. The DNA for the CDR3 is TGTGCCTGTGACACTTGGGGGATCGACAAACCCATCTTT. The rearrangement joins TRDV2 to TRDJ1; TRDD3 aligns across 8 bases. Germline V gene data show CDR1 as GEAIGNYY and CDR2 as EKD. The CDR3 runs to 13 residues.

By frequency in the sample, this clone is large. V gene TRDV2 combines with J gene TRDJ1; 13 bases match TRDD3. Trimming removed 3 bases from V and 0 bases from J; junction bases left unmatched: 6. There are 17 residues in the CDR3. The germline gives CDR1 GEAIGNYY, CDR2 EKD. This CDR3 reads CACDALLGDTYTDKLIF. CDR3 DNA: TGTGCCTGTGACGCCTTACTGGGGGATACGTACACCGATAAACTCATCTTT.

This clone was counted only a few times. It may be a read error: a sequence one base away is much more abundant. At the DNA level, this CDR3 is encoded by other sequences in the same sample as well. The chain recombines TRDV2 with TRDJ1; D might be TRDD3 (6 bases). Per the germline V gene, CDR1 is GEAIGNYY and CDR2 is EKD. The CDR3 length is 14 residues. The DNA of the CDR3 is TGTGCCTGTGACACTCTGGGGTACACCGATAAACTCATCTTC. The encoded protein is CACDTLGYTDKLIF.

With respect to this clone: The protein recorded in TCRdb matches a much larger clone and deviates from this DNA's translation at residue 7, suggesting a read error; the protein here is obtained by translating the DNA. This sequence joins TRDV2 and TRDJ1; D gene uncertain. V was trimmed by 5 bases and J by 1 base, leaving 13 bases between them. In germline, CDR1 is GEAIGNYY, CDR2 EKD. The length of the CDR3 is 14 residues. The CDR3 nucleotides are TGTGCCTGTGTACCCTTGATAGGCACCGATAAACTCATCTTT. Translating gives CACVPLIGTDKLIF.

Concerning this clone: This is likely an artifact of a read error, given a far larger clone one base away. Other DNA sequences of this sample code for an identical CDR3. The chain links TRDV2 to TRDJ1; 8 positions agree with TRDD3. There are 15 residues in the CDR3. Germline V gene data show CDR1 as GEAIGNYY and CDR2 as EKD. V dropped 7 bases and J dropped 1; count of bases not matched to a gene: 10. In nucleotides, the CDR3 is TGTGCCTGCTTCGTACTGGGGGTTGCCACCGATAAACTCATCTTT. As protein: CACFVLGVATDKLIF.

There are a few counts of this clone. The chain links TRDV2 to TRDJ1; TRDD3 matches 10 bases. This CDR3 has 17 amino acids. Germline-derived CDR1 and CDR2 are GEAIGNYY and EKD. V dropped 0 bases and J dropped 5; count of bases not matched to a gene: 11. CDR3 residues: CACDTVLLGDIEDKLIF. The DNA of the CDR3 is TGTGCCTGTGACACCGTTTTGCTGGGGGATATTGAGGATAAACTCATCTTT.

This clone was picked up a small number of times. A clone one base away is much larger, so this may be a read error. Other DNA sequences of this sample code for an identical CDR3. The chain carries TRDV2 and TRDJ1; 11 nucleotides agree with TRDD3. The CDR3 has 19 residues. Germline V lookup: CDR1 GEAIGNYY, CDR2 EKD. Unmatched junction bases numbered 15, after V lost 0 bases and J lost 4 bases. The CDR3 region has the DNA TGTGCCTGTGACACCGTCGGTGGGGGATACGAGGGCTGGGACGATAAACTCATCTTT. Translation: CACDTVGGGYEGWDDKLIF.

About this clone itself: The TCRdb protein comes from a much larger clone and disagrees with this DNA's translation at residue 10, likely due to a read error; the protein given here is derived from the DNA. The chain has TRDV2 and TRDJ1, with D hard to call. V lost 0 bases, J lost 3 bases, and 13 bases lay in between. The germline gives CDR1 GEAIGNYY, CDR2 EKD. This CDR3 region has 15 residues. The CDR3 is CACDTLSGYADKLIF. In nucleotides, the CDR3 is TGTGCCTGTGACACCCTATCCGGTTACGCCGATAAACTCATCTTT.

This clone was seen a few times. TCRdb attributes to this sequence the protein of a much larger clone, which differs from the DNA translation at residue 10; a read error is likely, and the protein displayed is translated from the DNA. The V gene is TRDV2, the J gene TRDJ1; 13 bases are a match to TRDD3. The junction had 9 bases not matched to a gene; V was cut back by 3 bases and J by 0 bases. The CDR3 consists of 18 residues. The V gene's germline CDR1 is GEAIGNYY and CDR2 EKD. The CDR3 region has the DNA TGTGCCTGTGACGTACTGGGGGATACGGGGGGGCACACCGATAAACTCATCTTT. Residues: CACDVLGDTGGHTDKLIF.

This clone was picked up a small number of times. The protein in TCRdb stems from a much larger clone and differs at residue 3 from this DNA's translation, likely a read error; here the protein is translated from the DNA. The rearrangement uses TRDV2 and TRDJ1; 11 nucleotides match TRDD3. The CDR3 spans 16 residues. Germline V gene sequence: CDR1 GEAIGNYY, CDR2 EKD. V dropped 9 bases and J dropped 4; count of bases not matched to a gene: 15. CDR3 region: CARYSITGGYVDKLIF. The DNA for the CDR3 is TGTGCCCGTTATTCGATTACTGGGGGATATGTCGATAAACTCATCTTT.

This clone was counted a few times. For this DNA, TCRdb reports the protein of a much larger clone, which diverges at residue 3, most likely from a read error; the protein presented here is translated directly from the DNA. Other DNA sequences in this specimen translate into the identical CDR3. The V and J genes are TRDV2 and TRDJ1; D is perhaps TRDD3 (5 bases). Germline assignment: CDR1 GEAIGNYY and CDR2 EKD. The CDR3 has 17 residues. The CDR3 DNA sequence: TGTGCCTATGACGAAGTATATTCTGGGCGATTAACCGATAAACTCATCTTT. The encoded protein is CAYDEVYSGRLTDKLIF.

The rearrangement links TRDV2 to TRDJ3; 9 bases match TRDD3. Looked up from germline, CDR1 is GEAIGNYY and CDR2 is EKD. V shed 3 bases and J 0 bases; nucleotides not matched to a gene: 5. There are 18 residues in the CDR3. This CDR3 reads CACDPTGGSSWDTRQMFF. In nucleotides, the CDR3 is TGTGCCTGTGACCCCACTGGGGGAAGCTCCTGGGACACCCGACAGATGTTTTTC.

The table lists this clone with a few counts. The rearrangement uses TRDV2 and TRDJ1; 13 nucleotides align to TRDD3. CDR1 is GEAIGNYY, CDR2 EKD, per germline. The CDR3 runs to 19 residues. With V trimmed by 2 bases and J by 2 bases, 13 bases remained unmatched. The CDR3 here is CACDNLSVLGDTQTDKLIF. The CDR3 DNA reads as TGTGCCTGTGACAACCTTTCCGTACTGGGGGATACGCAAACCGATAAACTCATCTTT.

A word on this clone: TCRdb's listed protein matches a much larger clone and diverges from this DNA's translation at residue 10, likely through a read error; the protein shown comes from the DNA. The chain employs TRDV2 and TRDJ1; 7 positions agree with TRDD3. V was pared by 3 bases and J by 1 base, with 10 bases of the junction left unmatched. From germline, CDR1 is GEAIGNYY and CDR2 EKD. This CDR3 contains 16 residues. The CDR3 DNA reads as TGTGCCTGTGACCCGCTGGGGGGGGCATGCACCGATAAACTCATCTTT. Protein: CACDPLGGACTDKLIF.

This clone has a handful of counts. A read error likely explains why the TCRdb protein, taken from a much larger clone, differs from this DNA's translation at residue 7; the protein shown is translated from the DNA. The chain has TRDV2 and TRDJ1, with D maybe TRDD3 (5 bases). Between the trimmed V and J ends, which lost 3 bases and 0 bases, there was a span of 19 bases. This CDR3 has 17 amino acids. Germline V gives CDR1 GEAIGNYY, CDR2 EKD. In nucleotides, the CDR3 is TGTGCCTGTGACGTACTGGAGGATAGGGAGTACACCGATAAACTCATCTTT. Amino acids: CACDVLEDREYTDKLIF.

On this clone itself: This likely reflects a read error, since a far larger clone is one base away. Other DNA sequences within the sample encode an identical CDR3. V usage is TRDV2 and J usage is TRDJ1; TRDD3 matches 13 bases. This CDR3 comprises 20 residues. Germline lookup yields CDR1 GEAIGNYY and CDR2 EKD. The CDR3 sequence is CACDTVLLGDTRGYTDKLIF. The CDR3 DNA is TGCGCCTGTGACACCGTACTACTGGGGGATACGCGGGGGTACACCGATAAACTCATCTTT.

This clone was seen repeatedly, ten times or more. The V and J genes are TRDV2 and TRDJ1; TRDD3 matches at 8 bases. CDR3 length: 17 amino acids. Trimming removed 3 bases from V and 0 bases from J; junction bases left unmatched: 11. Germline V gene sequence: CDR1 GEAIGNYY, CDR2 EKD. CDR3 sequence: CACDYTGGRLYTDKLIF. In DNA, the CDR3 is TGTGCCTGTGACTACACTGGGGGCCGCCTGTACACCGATAAACTCATCTTT.

With regard to this clone: The mismatch at residue 6 between this DNA's translation and the TCRdb protein of a much larger clone likely reflects a read error; the protein shown is translated from the DNA. The chain couples TRDV2 to TRDJ1; no clear D. Germline CDR1 is GEAIGNYY and CDR2 is EKD. The CDR3 sequence is 13 residues long. With 4 bases removed from V and 2 bases from J, the gap between germline ends came to 10 bases. The CDR3 reads CACDPPLTDKLIF. As DNA, the CDR3 is TGTGCCTGTGATCCTCCGTTGACCGATAAACTCATCTTT.

Points on this clone: TCRdb's protein for this DNA is that of a much larger clone and differs from the translation at residue 14, likely a read error; the protein shown is the DNA translation. The chain has TRDV2 and TRDJ2; 8 bases align to TRDD3. The V gene's germline CDR1 is GEAIGNYY and CDR2 EKD. This CDR3 has 19 residues. The CDR3 sequence is CAYDTVLWGTENRAAQLFF. CDR3 DNA sequence: TGTGCCTATGACACCGTACTCTGGGGGACCGAAAACAGGGCAGCACAACTCTTCTTT.

This clone came up a few times. A far larger clone differs by one base, so this is likely a read error. Other DNA sequences in this specimen translate into the identical CDR3. The J gene is TRDJ1, the V gene TRDV2; 9 bases align to TRDD3. The CDR3 consists of 18 residues. Germline V gene sequence: CDR1 GEAIGNYY, CDR2 EKD. The CDR3 DNA sequence: TGCGCCTGTGACACCGTACTGGGGGACCCGACATACACCGATAAACTCATCTTT. Translated, it gives CACDTVLGDPTYTDKLIF.

In regard to this clone: The TCRdb protein comes from a much larger clone and disagrees with this DNA's translation at residue 16, likely due to a read error; the protein given here is derived from the DNA. CDR3 loop: CALGLPATGGYTTFYADKLIF. Written as DNA, the CDR3 is TGTGCTCTTGGGTTGCCTGCCACTGGGGGATACACTACATTCTACGCCGATAAACTCATCTTT. The V call is TRDV1, the J call TRDJ1; 12 positions agree with TRDD3. Per germline, CDR1 TSWWSYY and CDR2 QGS. J lost 3 bases, V lost 5 bases, and 22 bases had no gene match. The CDR3 consists of 21 residues.